This passage covers 6 T cell receptor beta chains from one sample sequenced in a study of T cells after yellow fever vaccination (dated by TCRdb to the late 2010s). Receptors were amplified or captured by 5' RACE. TCRdb names Illumina NovaSeq 6000 as the instrument used. TCRdb trimmed public reads at Q25 via fastp, called clones via MiXCR and kept in-frame beta chains. For every CDR3 protein sequence, its rows merge into one entry that carries the most common genes and DNA. This sample has about 320,000 distinct CDR3 sequences in its table, and about 12% of those were observed once. 3% to 4% of the sample rests with the top ten. Explained via the paper, the treatment or condition label denotes: live attenuated yellow fever vaccine strain. The sample was CD4+ T cells sorted from PBMCs, taken 15 days after the yellow fever booster vaccination. These receptor sequences come from a man younger than 35 who received the YFV17D yellow fever vaccine.

This clonotype came up a few times. The V gene is TRBV24-1, the J gene TRBJ1-2, with D possibly being TRBD1 (5 bases). The CDR3 covers 12 residues. The V and J ends lost 9 bases and 5 bases respectively, with 12 bases between them. Germline V lookup: CDR1 KGHDR, CDR2 SFDVKD. The CDR3 loop reads CATGDRGYGYTF. In nucleotides, the CDR3 is TGTGCCACCGGCGACAGAGGGTATGGCTACACCTTC.

This clonotype turned up a few times. The rearrangement uses TRBV7-3 and TRBJ1-2; D is possibly TRBD1 (6 bases). V lost 6 bases and J 2 bases, leaving 10 bases between the germline ends. Germline values: CDR1 SGHTA, CDR2 FQGTGA. The CDR3 totals 13 residues. CDR3 sequence reads: CASRAGQNYGYTF. The CDR3 region has the DNA TGTGCCAGCAGGGCGGGACAAAACTATGGCTACACCTTC.

There are many counts of this clonotype. The gene calls are TRBV5-1 and TRBJ2-1, with 10 bases that match TRBD2. The junction had 12 bases not matched to a gene; V was cut back by 0 bases and J by 0 bases. CDR1 SGHRS and CDR2 YFSETQ come from the germline V gene. The CDR3 runs to 20 residues. As DNA, the CDR3 is TGCGCCAGCAGCTTGGCCGCGTCTAGCGGGGGACCTAGCTCCTACAATGAGCAGTTCTTC. It yields the protein CASSLAASSGGPSSYNEQFF.

The gene calls are TRBV5-1 and TRBJ2-7; the D is unclear. CDR1 is SGHRS and CDR2 is YFSETQ in the germline V gene. The CDR3 runs to 13 residues. V was cut by 4 bases and J by 2 bases, with 10 bases left in between. The DNA for the CDR3 is TGCGCCAGCAGCCCTGAAGGGACCTACGAGCAGTACGTC. It codes for CASSPEGTYEQYV.

A few counts support this clonotype. V is TRBV20-1 and J is TRBJ2-4; 7 bases agree with TRBD2. The CDR3 has 16 residues. V lost 6 bases, J lost 9 bases, and 20 bases stayed unmatched. Germline V gives CDR1 DFQATT, CDR2 SNEGSKA (reference sequence). CDR3 coding DNA: TGCAGTGCGAACTCCCTAGCGGTAGATGGGGTGCCCATTCAGTACTTC. Amino acids: CSANSLAVDGVPIQYF.

This clonotype came up a few times. The chain has TRBV28 and TRBJ2-7; TRBD2 matches at 8 bases. This CDR3 contains 15 residues. Germline V CDR1 and CDR2: MDHEN, SYDVKM. V shed 5 bases, J shed 6 bases, and the junction held 12 bases outside the gene matches. The CDR3 region is CASSPSGLALSEQYV. The DNA of the CDR3 is TGTGCCAGCAGTCCGTCCGGACTAGCCTTAAGCGAGCAGTACGTC.